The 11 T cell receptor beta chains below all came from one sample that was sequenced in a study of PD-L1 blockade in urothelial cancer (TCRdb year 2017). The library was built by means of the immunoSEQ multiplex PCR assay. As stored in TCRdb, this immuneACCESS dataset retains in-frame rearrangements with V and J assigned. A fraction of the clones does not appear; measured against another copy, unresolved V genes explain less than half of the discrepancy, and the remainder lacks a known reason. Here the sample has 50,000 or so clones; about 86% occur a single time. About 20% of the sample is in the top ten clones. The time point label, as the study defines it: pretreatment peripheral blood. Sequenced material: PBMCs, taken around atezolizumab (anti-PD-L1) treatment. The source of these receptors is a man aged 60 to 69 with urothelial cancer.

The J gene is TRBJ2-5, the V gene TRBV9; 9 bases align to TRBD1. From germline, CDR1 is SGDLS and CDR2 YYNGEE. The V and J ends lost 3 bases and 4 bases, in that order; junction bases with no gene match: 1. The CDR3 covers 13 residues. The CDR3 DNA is TGTGCCAGCAGCGGACAGGGGGGAGAGACCCAGTACTTC. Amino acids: CASSGQGGETQYF.

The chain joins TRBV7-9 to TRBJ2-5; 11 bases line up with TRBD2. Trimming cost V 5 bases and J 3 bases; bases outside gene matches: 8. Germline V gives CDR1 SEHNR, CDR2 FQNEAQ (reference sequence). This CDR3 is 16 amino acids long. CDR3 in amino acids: CASSEGTSGTKETQYF. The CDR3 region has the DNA TGTGCCAGCAGCGAAGGGACTAGCGGTACCAAAGAGACCCAGTACTTC.

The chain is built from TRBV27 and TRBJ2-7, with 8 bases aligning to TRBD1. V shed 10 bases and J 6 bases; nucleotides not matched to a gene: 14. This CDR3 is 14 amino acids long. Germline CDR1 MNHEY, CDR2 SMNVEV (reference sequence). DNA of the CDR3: TGTGCCACCCATGGCCGGGACAGGTTTTCCGAGCAGTACTTC. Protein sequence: CATHGRDRFSEQYF.

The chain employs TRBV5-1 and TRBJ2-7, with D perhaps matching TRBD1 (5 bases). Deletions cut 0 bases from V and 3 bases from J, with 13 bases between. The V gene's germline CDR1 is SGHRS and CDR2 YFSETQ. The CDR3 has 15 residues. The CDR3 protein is CASSLEAGPFYEQYF. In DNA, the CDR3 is TGCGCCAGCAGCTTGGAGGCAGGGCCCTTCTACGAGCAGTACTTC.

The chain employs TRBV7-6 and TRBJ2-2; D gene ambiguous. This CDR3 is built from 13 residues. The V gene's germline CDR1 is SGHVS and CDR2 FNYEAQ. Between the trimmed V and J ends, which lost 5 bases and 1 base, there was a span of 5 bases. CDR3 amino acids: CASSPRNTGELFF. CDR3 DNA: TGTGCCAGCAGCCCGCGGAACACCGGGGAGCTGTTTTTT.

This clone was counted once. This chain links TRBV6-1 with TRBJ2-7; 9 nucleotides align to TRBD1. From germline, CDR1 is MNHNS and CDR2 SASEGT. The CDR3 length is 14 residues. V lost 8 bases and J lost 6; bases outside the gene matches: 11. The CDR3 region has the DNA TGTGCCAGCGGAGGAGGGACAGGGTCTCGCGAGCAGTACTTC. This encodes CASGGGTGSREQYF.

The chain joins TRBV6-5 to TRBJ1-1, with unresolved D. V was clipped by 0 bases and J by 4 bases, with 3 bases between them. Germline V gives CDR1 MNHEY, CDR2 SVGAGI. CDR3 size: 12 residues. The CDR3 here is CASSYSSTEAFF. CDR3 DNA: TGTGCCAGCAGTTACTCCTCCACTGAAGCTTTCTTT.

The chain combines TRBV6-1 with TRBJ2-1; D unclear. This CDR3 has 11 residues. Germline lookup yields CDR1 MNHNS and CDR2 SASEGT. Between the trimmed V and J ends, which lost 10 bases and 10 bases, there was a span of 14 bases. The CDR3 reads CATTPAVEQFF. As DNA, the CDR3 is TGTGCCACCACCCCGGCGGTCGAGCAGTTCTTC.

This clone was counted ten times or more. The CDR3 loop is CASRPPGAAFF. The CDR3 DNA is TGTGCCAGCAGACCCCCAGGGGCCGCTTTCTTT. This chain links TRBV6-1 with TRBJ1-1, with a weak D call TRBD1 (6 bases). Germline loops: CDR1 MNHNS, CDR2 SASEGT. The V gene lost 6 bases and the J gene lost 11 bases, with 13 bases spanning the gap. The length of the CDR3 is 11 residues.

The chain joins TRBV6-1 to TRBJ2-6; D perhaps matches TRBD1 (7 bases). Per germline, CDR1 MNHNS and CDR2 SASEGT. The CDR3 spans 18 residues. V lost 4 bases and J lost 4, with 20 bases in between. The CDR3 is CASSGLLEGALGANVLTF. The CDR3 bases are TGTGCCAGCAGTGGATTGTTGGAGGGGGCGCTCGGGGCCAACGTCCTGACTTTC.

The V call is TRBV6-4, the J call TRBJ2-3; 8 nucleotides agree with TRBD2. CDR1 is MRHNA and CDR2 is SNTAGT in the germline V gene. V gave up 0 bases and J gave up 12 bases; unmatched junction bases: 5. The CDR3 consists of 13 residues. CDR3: CASSDSAGGPQYF. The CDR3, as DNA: TGTGCCAGCAGTGACTCGGCGGGGGGCCCTCAGTATTTT.